These 25 T cell receptor beta chains came from one sample sequenced in a study of patients and donors after allogeneic stem cell transplantation. Using its own MiXCR run on the RT-PCR reads, TCRdb lists one record per CDR3 protein. The table records about 400,000 distinct CDR3 sequences, around 16% of them present only once. Specimen: blood, either unsorted or a sorted T cell fraction (not recorded which). Source of these receptors: a human donor who was either an allogeneic HSCT recipient or a stem cell or donor lymphocyte infusion donor (not recorded which). It is not recorded whose cells these are; they may come from a transplant donor.

V gene TRBV18 combines with J gene TRBJ2-7, with 8 bases fitting TRBD2. This CDR3 has 16 residues. Germline V gene lookup returns CDR1 KGHSH and CDR2 LQKENI. V dropped 0 bases and J dropped 3; count of bases not matched to a gene: 7. The CDR3 region is CASSPPGSSGSYEQYF. CDR3 nucleotides: TGTGCCAGCTCACCACCCGGGTCCAGCGGGAGCTACGAGCAGTACTTC.

This clonotype was counted only a few times. The chain joins TRBV24-1 to TRBJ2-7; the match to TRBD2 covers 8 bases. The CDR3 contains 15 residues. CDR1 and CDR2 (germline): KGHDR, SFDVKD. Trimming at V came to 8 bases and at J to 3 bases, leaving 11 bases not matched to a gene. CDR3 region: CATMSSGAGSYEQYF. The CDR3, as DNA: TGTGCCACCATGAGTAGCGGGGCCGGGAGCTACGAGCAGTACTTC.

The chain joins TRBV12-3 or TRBV12-4 to TRBJ1-3; unclear D gene. Trimming shortened V by 8 bases and J by 4 bases, and 6 bases separated the two germline ends. The CDR3 length is 11 residues. The CDR3 bases are TGTGCCAGCGTGCGCGGAAACACCATATATTTT. Translating it yields CASVRGNTIYF.

Here the CDR3 reads CASSLRGQGGNIQYF. The DNA of the CDR3 is TGTGCCAGCAGCTTAAGAGGGCAGGGAGGAAACATTCAGTACTTC. The rearrangement joins TRBV7-2 to TRBJ2-4; D is possibly TRBD2 (6 bases). Trimming left V 2 bases short and J 6 bases short, with 14 bases between. In germline, CDR1 is SGHTA, CDR2 FQGNSA. The CDR3 consists of 15 residues.

This clonotype was detected once. The V gene is TRBV20-1, the J gene TRBJ2-1; D uncertain. The CDR3 has 12 residues. Germline V CDR1 and CDR2: DFQATT, SNEGSKA (reference sequence). The germline V and J ends were trimmed by 3 bases and 9 bases, with 12 bases remaining between them. The CDR3 region is CSASFQFGEQFF. In DNA, the CDR3 is TGCAGTGCTAGTTTTCAGTTTGGTGAGCAGTTCTTC.

This chain joins TRBV18 and TRBJ2-2; D is uncertain. The V end lost 6 bases, the J end lost 0 bases, and 14 bases lay between the germline ends. Germline lookup yields CDR1 KGHSH and CDR2 LQKENI. CDR3 length: 16 residues. The CDR3 protein is CASSYLFLPNTGELFF. As DNA, the CDR3 is TGTGCCAGCTCTTACCTCTTTTTGCCGAACACCGGGGAGCTGTTTTTT.

Many counts were recorded for this clonotype. V and J are TRBV10-3 and TRBJ1-2, with 9 bases aligning to TRBD1. The germline V gene encodes CDR1 ENHRY and CDR2 SYGVKD. This CDR3 comprises 17 residues. V trimming: 7 bases; J trimming: 2 bases; junction bases outside the gene matches: 14. The CDR3, as DNA: TGTGCCATCAAAATCTTTAAAAAGGACAGGGGAAACTATGGCTACACCTTC. Amino acids: CAIKIFKKDRGNYGYTF.

This clonotype was seen ten or more times. The rearrangement joins TRBV12-3 or TRBV12-4 to TRBJ1-5, with D possibly being TRBD1 (5 bases). V lost 6 bases to trimming and J lost 2 bases, with 17 bases between them. The length of the CDR3 is 16 residues. CDR3 loop: CASSRLDTRGNQPQHF. The CDR3 nucleotides read TGTGCCAGCAGCCGTCTGGACACCCGAGGCAATCAGCCCCAGCATTTT.

This chain links TRBV5-1 with TRBJ2-7; 8 bases map to TRBD2. The V and J ends lost 0 bases and 0 bases, in that order; junction bases with no gene match: 8. The CDR3 has 17 amino acids. CDR1 and CDR2 (germline): SGHRS, YFSETQ. The CDR3 coding sequence is TGCGCCAGCAGCTTGGGTCTACTAGCGGAAAGCTCCTACGAGCAGTACTTC. This sequence encodes CASSLGLLAESSYEQYF.

This clonotype was counted many times. The rearrangement joins TRBV5-1 to TRBJ2-2; D may be TRBD1 or TRBD2 (5 bases each). Trimming removed 1 base at V and 3 bases at J, with 7 bases between. Germline CDR1 and CDR2: SGHRS and YFSETQ. The CDR3 runs 14 residues. Written as DNA, the CDR3 is TGCGCCAGCAGCTTGAGGGGAGACACCGGGGAGCTGTTTTTT. Protein sequence: CASSLRGDTGELFF.

This clonotype was seen repeatedly, ten times or more. The rearrangement joins TRBV7-8 to TRBJ2-7; the match to TRBD1 covers 10 bases. V lost 5 bases to trimming and J lost 2 bases; unmatched junction nucleotides: 6. The germline gives CDR1 SGHVS, CDR2 FQNEAQ. This CDR3 is built from 15 residues. CDR3 amino acids: CASSPTGTGAYEQYF. CDR3 DNA sequence: TGTGCCAGCAGCCCAACGGGGACAGGGGCCTACGAGCAGTACTTC.

The chain uses TRBV30 and TRBJ1-1, with a weak D call TRBD1 (6 bases). The germline V gene encodes CDR1 GTSNPN and CDR2 SVGIG (reference sequence). This CDR3 comprises 14 residues. With 0 bases removed from V and 1 base from J, the gap between germline ends came to 9 bases. CDR3 coding DNA: TGTGCCTGGAGTGTCTGGGGGGCGAACACTGAAGCTTTCTTT. It specifies CAWSVWGANTEAFF.

Ten or more counts support this clonotype. V and J are TRBV12-3 or TRBV12-4 and TRBJ1-2; D not certain. V was clipped by 1 base and J by 0 bases, with 6 bases between them. This CDR3 contains 14 residues. The CDR3 spells CASSLGRANYGYTF. The CDR3 nucleotides are TGTGCCAGCAGTTTAGGGAGAGCTAACTATGGCTACACCTTC.

Only a few counts were recorded for this clonotype. CDR3 loop: CASSHGGQGLTDTQYF. Written as DNA, the CDR3 is TGCGCCAGCAGCCACGGAGGGCAGGGCCTCACAGATACGCAGTATTTT. The chain recombines TRBV4-3 with TRBJ2-3, with D tentatively TRBD2 (6 bases). Per germline, CDR1 LGHNA and CDR2 YSLEER. The germline V and J ends were trimmed by 3 bases and 2 bases, with 15 bases remaining between them. This CDR3 spans 16 amino acids.

This clonotype came up a few times. The J gene is TRBJ2-1, the V gene TRBV4-1, with D possibly matching TRBD2 (5 bases). The CDR3 loop spans 17 amino acids. Germline loops: CDR1 MGHRA, CDR2 YSYEKL. Between the trimmed V and J ends, which lost 0 bases and 3 bases, there was a span of 15 bases. CDR3 bases: TGCGCCAGCAGCCAAGATTACGGGGTAGCGAACTACAATGAGCAGTTCTTC. Its translation: CASSQDYGVANYNEQFF.

The rearrangement links TRBV20-1 to TRBJ2-4; 7 positions match TRBD1. CDR3 size: 15 residues. Germline V CDR1 and CDR2: DFQATT, SNEGSKA (reference sequence). After removal of 3 bases from V and 2 bases from J, the junction contained 7 bases not matched to a gene. CDR3 sequence: CSASLRGPSKNIQYF. CDR3 coding DNA: TGCAGTGCTAGCTTAAGGGGGCCGTCCAAAAACATTCAGTACTTC.

J is TRBJ1-2 and V is TRBV3-1; D gene unclear. V dropped 0 bases and J dropped 8 bases, with 22 bases sitting between them. The CDR3 extends over 17 amino acids. Germline V lookup: CDR1 LGHDT, CDR2 YNNKEL (reference sequence). The CDR3 nucleotides read TGTGCCAGCAGCCAAGAAAGGAAGGTTGGAGGCGGGAAGGGCTACACCTTC. This encodes CASSQERKVGGGKGYTF.

The chain has TRBV18 and TRBJ2-7; no clear D gene. The CDR3 covers 12 residues. CDR1 and CDR2 (germline): KGHSH, LQKENI. The V end was cut by 8 bases, the J end by 2 bases, with 10 bases between. The CDR3, as DNA: TGTGCCAGCGCCGGCGGAACCTACGAGCAGTACTTC. It encodes CASAGGTYEQYF.

There are many counts of this clonotype. CDR3 in amino acids: CSARKGASGNTIYF. The CDR3 DNA sequence: TGCAGTGCTAGGAAAGGGGCCTCTGGAAACACCATATATTTT. The chain uses TRBV20-1 and TRBJ1-3; a possible D gene is TRBD1 (5 bases). Looked up from germline, CDR1 is DFQATT and CDR2 is SNEGSKA (reference sequence). This CDR3 is 14 amino acids long. Trimming took 3 bases from V and 0 from J, leaving 9 bases between them.

The V gene is TRBV20-1, the J gene TRBJ2-2; 8 nucleotides align to TRBD1. The trim removed 3 bases at V and 2 bases at J, leaving 5 bases unmatched. The CDR3 is made up of 15 amino acids. Germline V gene sequence: CDR1 DFQATT, CDR2 SNEGSKA (reference sequence). CDR3 sequence: CSASPGTGNTGELFF. CDR3 in DNA: TGCAGTGCTAGCCCCGGGACAGGCAACACCGGGGAGCTGTTTTTT.

This clonotype was counted a single time. The chain employs TRBV9 and TRBJ1-6, with 7 bases lining up with TRBD1. Germline assignment: CDR1 SGDLS and CDR2 YYNGEE. The junction had 9 bases not matched to a gene; V was cut back by 4 bases and J by 8 bases. This CDR3 has 15 residues. CDR3 region: CASSPRQGVDSPLHF. The CDR3 coding sequence is TGTGCCAGCAGCCCGCGACAGGGTGTGGATTCACCCCTCCACTTT.

V gene TRBV29-1 combines with J gene TRBJ2-7; TRBD1 agrees at 11 bases. Germline V lookup: CDR1 SQVTM, CDR2 ANQGSEA. The length of the CDR3 is 21 residues. After removal of 3 bases from V and 0 bases from J, the junction contained 22 bases not matched to a gene. In nucleotides, the CDR3 is TGCAGCGTTGATGGTCCAGGGACAGGGGGTATGCTAGCGGGTAACTCCTACGAGCAGTACTTC. As protein: CSVDGPGTGGMLAGNSYEQYF.

This rearrangement joins TRBV11-2 to TRBJ2-2, with TRBD2 matching 11 bases. After removal of 2 bases from V and 0 bases from J, the junction contained 5 bases not matched to a gene. This CDR3 region has 18 residues. Germline assignment: CDR1 SGHAT and CDR2 FQNNGV. The CDR3 DNA is TGTGCCAGCAGCTTACGGGGACTAGCGGCATCGAACACCGGGGAGCTGTTTTTT. It is translated as CASSLRGLAASNTGELFF. Based on the CDR3 plus reference TRBV11-2 and TRBJ2-2, the full variable domain is EAGVAQSPRYKIIEKRQSVAFWCNPISGHATLYWYQQILGQGPKLLIQFQNNGVVDDSQLPKDRFSAERLKGVDSTLKIQPAKLEDSAVYLCASSLRGLAASNTGELFFGEGSRLTVL.

V and J are TRBV21-1 and TRBJ2-3; the table's D call, TRBD1, has no DNA check behind it. TRBV21-1 is an annotated pseudogene. The CDR3 sequence is 15 residues long. This CDR3 reads CASSKGGVGTDTQYF. CDR3 DNA sequence: TGTGCCAGCAGCAAAGGGGGCGTGGGCACAGATACGCAGTATTTT.

This clonotype was seen at least ten times. For the CDR3, the DNA is TGCGCCAGCAGCCAGACTAGCGGGAGGGTAACCTACAATGAGCAGTTCTTC. Translation: CASSQTSGRVTYNEQFF. This rearrangement joins TRBV4-1 to TRBJ2-1; 14 nucleotides match TRBD2. V was clipped by 3 bases and J by 2 bases; unmatched bases: 3. The CDR3 length is 17 residues. CDR1 and CDR2 (germline): MGHRA, YSYEKL.